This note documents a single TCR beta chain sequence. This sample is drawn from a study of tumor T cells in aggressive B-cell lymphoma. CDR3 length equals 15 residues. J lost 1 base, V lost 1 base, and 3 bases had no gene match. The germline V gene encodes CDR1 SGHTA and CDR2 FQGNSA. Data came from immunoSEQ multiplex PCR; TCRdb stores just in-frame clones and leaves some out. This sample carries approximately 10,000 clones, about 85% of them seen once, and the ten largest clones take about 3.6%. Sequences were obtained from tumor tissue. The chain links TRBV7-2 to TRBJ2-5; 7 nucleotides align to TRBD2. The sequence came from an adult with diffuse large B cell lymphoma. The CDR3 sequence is CASSLDGGGQETQYF. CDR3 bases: TGTGCCAGCAGCTTAGATGGCGGGGGCCAAGAGACCCAGTACTTC.